The next 4 T cell receptor beta chains were all read from a single sample in a study of preoperative IRX-2 immunotherapy in early breast cancer. Clones were sequenced by immunoSEQ multiplex PCR, and TCRdb holds only the in-frame ones, with some missing. The data hold about 43,000 clones, with less than 95% observed a single time. The treatment here: preoperative locoregional IRX-2 cytokine immunotherapy. The source was tumor tissue, collected after IRX-2 immunotherapy. These receptors came from a human donor with breast cancer.

The chain carries TRBV6-1 and TRBJ2-7; 7 nucleotides align to TRBD1. This CDR3 has 17 residues. Germline CDR1 is MNHNS and CDR2 is SASEGT. J was trimmed by 0 bases and V by 0 bases; bases with no gene match: 8. CDR3 residues: CASSEAPTGDPSYEQYF. Written as DNA, the CDR3 is TGTGCCAGCAGTGAAGCCCCTACAGGGGACCCCTCCTACGAGCAGTACTTC.

Written as DNA, the CDR3 is TGTGCCGCCTCTAGACAGGCTGGGGCCAACGTCCTGACTTTC. Translation gives CAASRQAGANVLTF. This sequence joins TRBV10-3 and TRBJ2-6, with D perhaps matching TRBD1 (6 bases). Per the germline V gene, CDR1 is ENHRY and CDR2 is SYGVKD. With 11 bases removed from V and 2 bases from J, the gap between germline ends came to 13 bases. The CDR3 totals 14 residues.

The rearrangement uses TRBV9 and TRBJ2-1; tentatively, D is TRBD1 or TRBD2 (5 bases each). Trimming took 7 bases from V and 4 from J, leaving 12 bases between them. Looked up from germline, CDR1 is SGDLS and CDR2 is YYNGEE. The CDR3 spans 13 residues. DNA of the CDR3: TGTGCCAGCTCACGGGGCGTATACAATGAGCAGTTCTTC. It codes for CASSRGVYNEQFF. Combining the CDR3 with reference TRBV9 and TRBJ2-1 gives the whole variable domain DSGVTQTPKHLITATGQRVTLRCSPRSGDLSVYWYQQSLDQGLQFLIQYYNGEERAKGNILERFSAQQFPDLHSELNLSSLELGDSALYFCASSRGVYNEQFFGPGTRLTVL.

V and J are TRBV27 and TRBJ2-7; D is perhaps TRBD1 (6 bases). Germline CDR1 is MNHEY and CDR2 is SMNVEV (reference sequence). The CDR3 spans 16 residues. Trimming removed 2 bases from V and 4 bases from J, with 18 bases in between. The DNA for the CDR3 is TGTGCCAGCAGTTTAAGAGGGCCAGGGGTTGGTTACGAGCAGTACTTC. This translates into CASSLRGPGVGYEQYF.